This is a list of T cell receptor beta chains from one sample in a study of blood T cell repertoires in COVID-19. Assay: immunoSEQ multiplex PCR; the TCRdb copy retains only in-frame clones and omits some. The sample shows about 260,000 clones, 70% to 90% of them seen only once. The specimen sequenced was peripheral blood. The source of these receptors is a woman aged 45-65 years with acute or convalescent COVID-19. The CDR3 runs from the conserved cysteine through the conserved F or W. Each record gives: CDR3 DNA, CDR3 protein, J gene, clone size, D gene, V gene. D genes are given only for firm matches. Clone sizes are given selectively: once, few, many, or a class where the clone is expanded.

TGTGCCAGCAGCCAAGATCTCGGGAATGGCTACACCTTC CASSQDLGNGYTF TRBJ1-2 few - TRBV3-1/TRBV3-2
TGCAGCGTTGGGGAGACTTCCGGAAACACCATATATTTT CSVGETSGNTIYF TRBJ1-3 - - TRBV29-1
TGTGCCTGGAGTAGAGTTGACAGTGCTTTGACGGGAGCTTTCTTT CAWSRVDSALTGAFF TRBJ1-1 - - TRBV30
TGTGCCAGCACCGACGAGCAGTACTTC CASTDEQYF TRBJ2-7 - - TRBV6-7
TGTGCCACCAGCAATCACACAGATACGCAGTATTTT CATSNHTDTQYF TRBJ2-3 - - TRBV15
TGTGCCAGCAGTTACCCGGGAGGGTTAGGCTACACCTTC CASSYPGGLGYTF TRBJ1-2 - - TRBV6-5
TGTGCCAGCAGGAACACAAATTATAATTCATCCCTCCACTTT CASRNTNYNSSLHF TRBJ1-6 - - TRBV6-4
TGTGCCAGTAAAAAACTGTTTTTT CASKKLFF TRBJ1-4 - - TRBV5-6
TGCGCCAGCAGTCGGGACAGGGCCTCTGGAAACACCATATATTTT CASSRDRASGNTIYF TRBJ1-3 - TRBD1 TRBV5-1
TGTGCCAGTAGTAGGGGACAGGGAAACTCTGGGGCCAACGTCCTGACTTTC CASSRGQGNSGANVLTF TRBJ2-6 - TRBD1 TRBV19
TGTGCCAGCTCCCCCGGGACTAGCGGGAGGCTTTATGCCAATGAGCAGTTCTTC CASSPGTSGRLYANEQFF TRBJ2-1 - TRBD2 TRBV18
TGTGCCAGCAGCTTTAAGTCTTCGGGACAGGGGATGAACGAGCAGTACTTC CASSFKSSGQGMNEQYF TRBJ2-7 - TRBD1 TRBV5-4
TGCGCCAGCAGCCTTCTAAGCAATCAGCCCCAGCATTTT CASSLLSNQPQHF TRBJ1-5 few - TRBV4-1
TGTGCCACCAGTGATTTGCAGGGGGCGGTCGGGGAGCTGTTTTTT CATSDLQGAVGELFF TRBJ2-2 - TRBD1 TRBV24-1